This T cell receptor (beta chain) emerged from a study of Tregs in tolerant kidney transplant recipients. Recipients received nonmyeloablative bone marrow transplants from related graft donors, with transient mixed chimerism. Thawed PBMCs were FACS-sorted into unstimulated CD4+CD25+CD127- regulatory T cells, CD4+CD25- non-regulatory cells, CD4 and CD8 cells. CDR3 length: 16 amino acids. Germline CDR1 MNHEY, CDR2 SMNVEV (reference sequence). V gave up 0 bases and J gave up 4 bases; unmatched junction bases: 9. The table came from immunoSEQ multiplex PCR; TCRdb's copy has only in-frame clones and leaves some out. Among 45,000 to 55,000 clones, around 90% were seen once, and the ten largest hold roughly 15%.

This TCR was sampled from a human patient who received a combined kidney and bone marrow transplant. Some T cells may be graft donor cells. Here the sequenced sample was CD8+ T cells from blood (PBMCs), taken 24 months after the transplant. The V call is TRBV27, the J call TRBJ2-7; 7 nucleotides line up with TRBD1. CDR3 sequence (DNA): TGTGCCAGCAGTTTATCCGGGTTACAGGGGTTTTACGAGCAGTACTTC. It yields the protein CASSLSGLQGFYEQYF.